The count of the clone carrying this T cell receptor (beta chain) is one. Trimming cost V 4 bases and J 1 base; bases outside gene matches: 6. The CDR3 runs to 17 residues. The germline V gene encodes CDR1 SGHNT and CDR2 YYREEE (reference sequence). Cohort placement rested on clinical history that participants reported themselves. This record comes from a study of blood T cell repertoires in COVID-19. Study overall: In each case, the material was cDNA or gDNA derived from T cells, B-cell-depleted T cells, or PBMCs.

Authors' analysis steps: Reference gene primer amplification gave nucleated cell count estimates. Using immunoSEQ multiplex PCR, the repertoire was profiled, and TCRdb retains in-frame clones only, with some absent. V and J calls and clone size are copied from that table; D and trimming were computed from the DNA. This repertoire shows around 470,000 clones, 90% found once; its top ten account for approximately 0.55%. Sample: PBMCs or T cells enriched from blood (not recorded which). This receptor was taken from a man younger than 35 who had recovered from COVID-19. The V and J genes are TRBV5-4 and TRBJ2-1, with 12 bases matching TRBD2. CDR3 amino acids: CASSPTSGRPSYNEQFF. CDR3 nucleotide sequence: TGTGCCAGCAGCCCTACTAGCGGGAGGCCTTCCTACAATGAGCAGTTCTTC.